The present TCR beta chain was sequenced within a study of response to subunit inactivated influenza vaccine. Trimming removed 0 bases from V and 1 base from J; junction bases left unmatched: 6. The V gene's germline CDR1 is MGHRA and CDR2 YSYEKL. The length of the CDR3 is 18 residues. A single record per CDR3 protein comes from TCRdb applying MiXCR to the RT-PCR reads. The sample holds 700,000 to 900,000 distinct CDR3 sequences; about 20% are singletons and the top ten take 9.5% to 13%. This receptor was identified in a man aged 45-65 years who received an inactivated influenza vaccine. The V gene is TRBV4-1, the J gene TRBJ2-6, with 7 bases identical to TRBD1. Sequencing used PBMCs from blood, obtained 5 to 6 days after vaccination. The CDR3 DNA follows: TGCGCCAGCAGCCAAGATAACAGGGGTTTGTCTGGGGCCAACGTCCTGACTTTC. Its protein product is CASSQDNRGLSGANVLTF.